This T cell receptor (beta chain) was observed in a study of CD8+CD57+ T cells in acquired aplastic anemia. CDR3 length: 14 amino acids. In germline, CDR1 is PRHDT, CDR2 FYEKMQ (reference sequence). V was pared by 5 bases and J by 5 bases, with 15 bases between. Researchers used genomic DNA as the template to profile TCR beta VDJ and CDR3. TCRdb used MiXCR to reprocess the reads, holding one entry per CDR3 protein. The repertoire includes about 160,000 distinct CDR3 sequences, about 48% of them detected once, and around a third sits in the top ten. By flow cytometry, patients selected for sequencing had shown an expansion of CD8+CD57+ cells.

Sequencing was performed on sorted CD4+, CD8+, or CD8+CD57+ T cells (not recorded which) from PBMCs. The chain recombines TRBV13 with TRBJ1-1; D not resolved. The sequence was obtained from a human donor with aplastic anemia. CDR3 DNA: TGTGCCAGCAGCCCCGACCGAGGATGGACTGAAGCTTTCTTT. It specifies CASSPDRGWTEAFF.